One sample yielded the 27 T cell receptor beta chains listed below, sequenced in a study of shared clonotypes between healthy human individuals (dated by TCRdb to 2019 to 2021). The library relied on the immunoSEQ multiplex PCR assay. TCRdb retrieved this table from immuneACCESS and kept in-frame rearrangements only. Not all clones are present; in checked studies, unresolved V genes account for under half, and no reason is known for the remainder. The sample includes roughly 2 million clones, with more than 90% observed a single time. The ten largest account for roughly 0.13% of the sample. The sample was naive CD4+ T cells sorted from blood. The sample's cell subset or site, from its label and the paper: CD45RA+ positively selected. Source of these receptors: a man aged 18 to 29 in good health.

V gene TRBV7-2 combines with J gene TRBJ2-7, with D perhaps matching TRBD2 (5 bases). This CDR3 is 13 amino acids long. Trimming left V 7 bases short and J 7 bases short, with 17 bases between. Germline values: CDR1 SGHTA, CDR2 FQGNSA. CDR3 nucleotides: TGTGCCAGCACCATTGACCAGCGCGGGGAGCAGTACTTC. As protein: CASTIDQRGEQYF.

The rearrangement uses TRBV9 and TRBJ2-1, with 10 bases identical to TRBD1. Germline V lookup: CDR1 SGDLS, CDR2 YYNGEE. V lost 4 bases to trimming and J lost 8 bases; unmatched junction nucleotides: 9. The CDR3 loop spans 15 amino acids. The CDR3 here is CASSLGTGALYEQFF. Written as DNA, the CDR3 is TGTGCCAGCAGCCTAGGGACAGGGGCTCTCTATGAGCAGTTCTTC.

The V and J genes are TRBV15 and TRBJ1-1; D remains unclear. This CDR3 spans 14 amino acids. V dropped 0 bases and J dropped 3 bases, with 8 bases sitting between them. Germline CDR1 LNHNV, CDR2 YYDKDF (reference sequence). The CDR3 DNA follows: TGTGCCACCAGCAGAGATCCCGGGGACACTGAAGCTTTCTTT. The encoded protein is CATSRDPGDTEAFF.

This clone appeared a single time. This chain links TRBV5-1 with TRBJ1-2; D ambiguous. The CDR3 length is 13 residues. V shed 0 bases and J shed 4 bases, with 7 bases lying between them. CDR1 is SGHRS, CDR2 YFSETQ, per germline. The CDR3 sequence: CASSLEPTYGYTF. The DNA of the CDR3 is TGCGCCAGCAGCTTGGAACCGACCTATGGCTACACCTTC.

The chain recombines TRBV5-1 with TRBJ2-1; D gene unclear. Trimming stripped 1 base from V and 3 bases from J, with 14 bases between. CDR1 is SGHRS and CDR2 is YFSETQ in the germline V gene. The CDR3 is 16 amino acids. The CDR3 sequence is CASSLRLEHLYNEQFF. In DNA, the CDR3 is TGCGCCAGCAGCTTGCGGCTGGAGCACCTCTACAATGAGCAGTTCTTC.

This chain connects TRBV10-2 to TRBJ2-7; D gene uncertain. The CDR3 extends over 12 amino acids. V was shortened by 3 bases and J by 5 bases, with 8 bases between the two germline ends. From germline, CDR1 is WSHSY and CDR2 SAAADI. The CDR3 here is CASSEGPNEQYF. For the CDR3, the DNA is TGCGCCAGCAGTGAAGGGCCCAACGAGCAGTACTTC.

The chain employs TRBV28 and TRBJ1-2; possibly TRBD1 for D (6 bases). The V gene's germline CDR1 is MDHEN and CDR2 SYDVKM. Trimming took 2 bases from V and 1 from J, leaving 8 bases between them. The CDR3 is 14 residues long. Here the CDR3 DNA reads TGTGCCAGCAGTTTAAACAGGGTTAACTATGGCTACACCTTC. It encodes CASSLNRVNYGYTF.

This clone is a singleton in its sample. The V call is TRBV5-1, the J call TRBJ2-5, with 7 bases identical to TRBD1. CDR3 length: 17 amino acids. Unmatched junction bases numbered 15, after V lost 4 bases and J lost 3 bases. Germline loops: CDR1 SGHRS, CDR2 YFSETQ. CDR3 protein: CASSTMTTGFGKETQYF. Written as DNA, the CDR3 is TGCGCCAGCAGCACGATGACGACAGGGTTCGGAAAAGAGACCCAGTACTTC.

The chain carries TRBV29-1 and TRBJ1-2, with D possibly being TRBD1 (5 bases). The V gene's germline CDR1 is SQVTM and CDR2 ANQGSEA. The CDR3 consists of 13 residues. Trimming removed 7 bases at V and 4 bases at J, with 16 bases between. The CDR3 bases are TGCAGCGGCTTACTGGGGGAATTCTATGGCTACACCTTC. Its protein is CSGLLGEFYGYTF.

The V call is TRBV30, the J call TRBJ2-2; TRBD1 matches at 7 bases. Germline loops: CDR1 GTSNPN, CDR2 SVGIG (reference sequence). J was trimmed by 6 bases and V by 1 base; bases with no gene match: 2. CDR3 size: 13 residues. The CDR3: CAWSEGGAGELFF. The CDR3 DNA is TGTGCCTGGAGTGAAGGGGGCGCCGGGGAGCTGTTTTTT.

The genes are TRBV5-1 and TRBJ2-1; D gene uncertain. CDR3 length: 13 amino acids. The germline CDR1 and CDR2 sequences are SGHRS and YFSETQ. Trimming cost V 0 bases and J 13 bases, with 14 bases left between them. The CDR3 reads CASSLADLLEQFF. DNA of the CDR3: TGCGCCAGCAGCTTGGCCGATTTACTTGAACAGTTCTTC.

The chain combines TRBV18 with TRBJ2-7, with a tentative D call TRBD2 (6 bases). V lost 4 bases and J lost 5, with 15 bases in between. This CDR3 contains 14 residues. Germline assignment: CDR1 KGHSH and CDR2 LQKENI. CDR3 nucleotides: TGTGCCAGCTCACGCGGGGCTACGACCCACGAGCAGTACTTC. Encoded protein: CASSRGATTHEQYF.

The CDR3 is CSVTRSSGNTIYF. CDR3 DNA sequence: TGCAGCGTAACCCGGTCTTCTGGAAACACCATATATTTT. This sequence joins TRBV29-1 and TRBJ1-3, with D uncertain. The CDR3 spans 13 residues. Trimming took off 6 bases at V and 1 base at J, with 10 bases between the two ends. Germline CDR1 and CDR2: SQVTM and ANQGSEA.

The J gene is TRBJ2-1, the V gene TRBV4-3; 9 nucleotides match TRBD2. V shed 4 bases, J shed 8 bases, and the junction held 9 bases outside the gene matches. From germline, CDR1 is LGHNA and CDR2 YSLEER. CDR3 length: 15 residues. The CDR3 sequence: CASSLWREREDEQFF. The CDR3 DNA is TGCGCCAGCAGCCTATGGCGCGAGCGGGAGGATGAGCAGTTCTTC.

The chain carries TRBV5-4 and TRBJ1-4; the match to TRBD1 covers 9 bases. CDR1 is SGHNT and CDR2 is YYREEE in the germline V gene (reference sequence). V was clipped by 2 bases and J by 8 bases; unmatched bases: 7. There are 15 residues in the CDR3. CDR3 residues: CASSFTGQGVEKLFF. The CDR3 DNA reads as TGTGCCAGCAGCTTTACGGGACAGGGCGTAGAAAAACTGTTTTTT. Based on the CDR3 plus reference TRBV5-4 and TRBJ1-4, the full variable domain is ETGVTQSPTHLIKTRGQQVTLRCSSQSGHNTVSWYQQALGQGPQFIFQYYREEENGRGNFPPRFSGLQFPNYSSELNVNALELDDSALYLCASSFTGQGVEKLFFGSGTQLSVL.

About this clone itself: The same CDR3 also results from other DNA sequences found in this sample. The chain recombines TRBV14 with TRBJ2-7; D gene ambiguous. Trimming removed 0 bases at V and 4 bases at J, with 7 bases between. CDR1 and CDR2 from the germline V gene are SGHDN and FVKESK. This CDR3 comprises 13 residues. The CDR3 loop is CASSQDLRYEQYF. The CDR3 coding sequence is TGTGCCAGCAGCCAAGATTTAAGGTACGAGCAGTACTTC.

CDR3 coding DNA: TGTGCCAGCAGTGCAATAAGCTCTGGGGCCAACGTCCTGACTTTC. This encodes CASSAISSGANVLTF. The chain combines TRBV6-4 with TRBJ2-6, with unresolved D. Germline values: CDR1 MRHNA, CDR2 SNTAGT. Trimming cost V 4 bases and J 0 bases, with 7 bases left between them. CDR3 size: 15 residues.

This rearrangement joins TRBV18 to TRBJ2-1; 11 bases fit TRBD1. Germline V CDR1 and CDR2: KGHSH, LQKENI. The CDR3 covers 14 residues. The ends lost 6 bases at V and 6 bases at J; junction bases unmatched: 4. The CDR3 nucleotides are TGTGCCAGCTCGGGACAGGGGGAACGCAATGAGCAGTTCTTC. It encodes CASSGQGERNEQFF.

CDR3 in DNA: TGTGCCAGCAGCTCCCCGGGGCAGGGGATCCACAATGAGCAGTTCTTC. Amino acid sequence: CASSSPGQGIHNEQFF. The gene calls are TRBV11-2 and TRBJ2-1; a possible D gene is TRBD1 (6 bases). From germline, CDR1 is SGHAT and CDR2 FQNNGV. Trimming removed 4 bases from V and 5 bases from J, with 18 bases in between. There are 16 residues in the CDR3.

The V call is TRBV9, the J call TRBJ2-2, with 9 bases lining up with TRBD2. The CDR3 runs to 17 residues. CDR1 is SGDLS, CDR2 YYNGEE, per germline. After removal of 4 bases from V and 0 bases from J, the junction contained 7 bases not matched to a gene. The CDR3 region has the DNA TGTGCCAGCAGCCCCCGCGGGGGGGGAACGAACACCGGGGAGCTGTTTTTT. It translates to CASSPRGGGTNTGELFF.

The rearrangement uses TRBV7-6 and TRBJ1-2, with D unresolved. Trimming pared 2 bases from V and 0 bases from J, leaving 4 bases between. The CDR3 has 13 residues. CDR1 and CDR2 from the germline V gene are SGHVS and FNYEAQ. As DNA, the CDR3 is TGTGCCAGCAGCTTAAGGGCTAACTATGGCTACACCTTC. It translates to CASSLRANYGYTF.

This chain connects TRBV11-2 to TRBJ1-3; D not certain. The length of the CDR3 is 14 residues. Germline V gene data show CDR1 as SGHAT and CDR2 as FQNNGV. The V end was cut by 5 bases, the J end by 0 bases, with 8 bases between. The CDR3 DNA reads as TGTGCCAGCAGCCCCGGATTCTCTGGAAACACCATATATTTT. Its protein product is CASSPGFSGNTIYF.

Comments on this clone: The same CDR3 arises from other DNA sequences in this sample as well. This chain uses TRBV30 with TRBJ1-6, with 8 bases matching TRBD1. V gave up 1 base and J gave up 4 bases; unmatched junction bases: 0. The CDR3 extends over 14 amino acids. Germline values: CDR1 GTSNPN, CDR2 SVGIG (reference sequence). CDR3 in amino acids: CAWSDRGYNSPLHF. CDR3 coding DNA: TGTGCCTGGAGTGACAGGGGGTATAATTCACCCCTCCACTTT.

V is TRBV10-3 and J is TRBJ2-3, with TRBD1 identical over 7 bases. Trimming at V came to 8 bases and at J to 5 bases, leaving 13 bases not matched to a gene. This CDR3 comprises 15 residues. Germline V gene data show CDR1 as ENHRY and CDR2 as SYGVKD. This CDR3 reads CAISLYRGRGDTQYF. The CDR3 DNA is TGTGCCATCTCCTTATACAGGGGTAGAGGAGATACGCAGTATTTT.

The chain carries TRBV11-2 and TRBJ2-1; TRBD2 might be the D (6 bases). Deletions cut 5 bases from V and 4 bases from J, with 15 bases between. The CDR3 runs to 15 residues. Germline values: CDR1 SGHAT, CDR2 FQNNGV. The CDR3 DNA sequence: TGTGCCAGCAGCGGGGGAGGTCGAGGATACAATGAGCAGTTCTTC. Translating gives CASSGGGRGYNEQFF.

This clone was seen just once. CDR3 sequence: CASSPQGLAGADTQYF. The CDR3 region has the DNA TGTGCCAGCAGCCCCCAAGGACTAGCGGGAGCGGATACGCAGTATTTT. The rearrangement uses TRBV13 and TRBJ2-3; 13 bases align to TRBD2. The CDR3 consists of 16 residues. The germline CDR1 and CDR2 sequences are PRHDT and FYEKMQ (reference sequence). The V gene end was trimmed by 5 bases and the J gene end by 6 bases; junction bases not matched to a gene: 8. The full variable domain, with the rest looked up from reference TRBV13 and TRBJ2-3, is AAGVIQSPRHLIKEKRETATLKCYPIPRHDTVYWYQQGPGQDPQFLISFYEKMQSDKGSIPDRFSAQQFSDYHSELNMSSLELGDSALYFCASSPQGLAGADTQYFGPGTRLTVL.

V and J are TRBV6-1 and TRBJ1-2; D is undetermined. Germline V lookup: CDR1 MNHNS, CDR2 SASEGT. The CDR3 runs to 14 residues. Trimming left V 7 bases short and J 1 base short, with 13 bases between. The CDR3 DNA reads as TGTGCCAGCATCCGAGCCGGGGTTAACTATGGCTACACCTTC. Its translation: CASIRAGVNYGYTF.